This paragraph covers one T cell receptor beta chain sequence. The target antigen is unknown. It was RNA transcripts that yielded the amplified TCR beta CDR3 regions. First-round RT-PCR of the TCR CDR3 relied on the HTBI primer set. TCRdb analysed the multiplex PCR reads with MiXCR anew, one entry per CDR3 protein. The sample shows approximately 510,000 distinct CDR3 sequences, about 45% of them seen only once. Patients were excluded for uncontrolled infection, other autoimmune disease, pregnancy or lactation. Diagnostic decisions used clinical symptoms, serum thyroxine and TRAb, thyroid ultrasound and orbital computed tomography. This entry is derived from a study of T cells in Graves' hyperthyroidism and ophthalmopathy. Broader study findings: Ophthalmopathy was identified by the model a median about 6.8 months ahead of onset.

This TCR was sampled from an adult woman with Graves' disease, either hyperthyroidism or ophthalmopathy (not recorded which). The material sequenced was peripheral blood or thyroid tissue (not recorded which).

CDR3 bases: TGTGCCAGCAGTGAAAGGTTCGGTGAGACCACCGGGGAGCTGTTTTTT. Translated, it gives CASSERFGETTGELFF. The genes are TRBV2 and TRBJ2-2; D gene ambiguous. Per the germline V gene, CDR1 is SNHLY and CDR2 is FYNNEI. Trimming pared 2 bases from V and 4 bases from J, leaving 14 bases between. The CDR3 has 16 amino acids.